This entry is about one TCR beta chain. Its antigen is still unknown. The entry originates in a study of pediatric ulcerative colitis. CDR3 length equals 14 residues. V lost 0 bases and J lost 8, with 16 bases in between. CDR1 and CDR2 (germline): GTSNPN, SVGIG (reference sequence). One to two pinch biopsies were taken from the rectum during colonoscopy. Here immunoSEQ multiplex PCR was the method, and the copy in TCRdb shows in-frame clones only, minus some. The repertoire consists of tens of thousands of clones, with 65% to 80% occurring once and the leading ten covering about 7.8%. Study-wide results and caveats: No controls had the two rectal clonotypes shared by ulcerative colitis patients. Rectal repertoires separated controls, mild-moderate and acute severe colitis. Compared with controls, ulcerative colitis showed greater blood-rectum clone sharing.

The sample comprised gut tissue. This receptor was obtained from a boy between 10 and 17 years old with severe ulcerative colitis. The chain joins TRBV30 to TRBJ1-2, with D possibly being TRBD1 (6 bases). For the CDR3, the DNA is TGTGCCTGGAGTGTACTGGAACAGGGTAACGGCTACACCTTC. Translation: CAWSVLEQGNGYTF.